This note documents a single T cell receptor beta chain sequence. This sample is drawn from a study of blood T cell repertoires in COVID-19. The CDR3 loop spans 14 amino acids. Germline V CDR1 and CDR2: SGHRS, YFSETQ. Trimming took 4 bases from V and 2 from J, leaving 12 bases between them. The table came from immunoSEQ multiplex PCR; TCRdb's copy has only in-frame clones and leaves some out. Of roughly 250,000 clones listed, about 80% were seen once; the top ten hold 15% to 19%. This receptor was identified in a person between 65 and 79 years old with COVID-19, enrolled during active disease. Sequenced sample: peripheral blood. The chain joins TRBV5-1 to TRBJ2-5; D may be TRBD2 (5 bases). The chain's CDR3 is CASSEGRGQETQYF. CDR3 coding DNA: TGCGCCAGCAGCGAAGGGAGAGGTCAAGAGACCCAGTACTTC.